This T cell receptor beta chain comes out of a study of human T cells and chemical hapten exposure. About the study: Small differences in pooled library volume mainly drove the variation in TCR yields per sample.

TCRdb passed the RACE reads through MiXCR, listing each CDR3 protein once. The repertoire holds tens of thousands of distinct CDR3 sequences, with 8% to 10% as singletons. V lost 4 bases and J 1 base, leaving 5 bases between the germline ends. The CDR3 runs 12 residues. Germline CDR1 reads SQVTM; CDR2 reads ANQGSEA. This clonotype was observed a handful of times. Documented time point: pre-sensitization, week 0. Noted treatment: therapeutic diphenylcyclopropenone sensitization with weekly scalp DPC. The chain combines TRBV29-1 with TRBJ1-5; D is unclear. The origin of this receptor is a woman between 35 and 50 years old with alopecia areata. Some clones in this sample may be carry-over from other donors' samples. The sequencing used whole blood, collected in connection with sensitization to the hapten diphenylcyclopropenone (DPC). CDR3 coding DNA: TGCAGCGTTGGTGGGAGCAATCAGCCCCAGCATTTT. Translating gives CSVGGSNQPQHF.